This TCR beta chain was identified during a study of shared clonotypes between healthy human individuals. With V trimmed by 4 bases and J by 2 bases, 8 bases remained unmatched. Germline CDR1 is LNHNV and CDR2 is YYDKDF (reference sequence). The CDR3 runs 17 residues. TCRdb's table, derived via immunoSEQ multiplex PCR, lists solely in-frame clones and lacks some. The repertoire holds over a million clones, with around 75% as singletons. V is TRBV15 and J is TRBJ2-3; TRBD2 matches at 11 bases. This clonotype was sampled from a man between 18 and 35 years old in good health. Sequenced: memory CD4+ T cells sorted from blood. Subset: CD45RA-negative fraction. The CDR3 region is CATSTRIAGGFTDTQYF. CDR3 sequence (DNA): TGTGCCACCAGCACCAGGATAGCGGGAGGGTTCACAGATACGCAGTATTTT.